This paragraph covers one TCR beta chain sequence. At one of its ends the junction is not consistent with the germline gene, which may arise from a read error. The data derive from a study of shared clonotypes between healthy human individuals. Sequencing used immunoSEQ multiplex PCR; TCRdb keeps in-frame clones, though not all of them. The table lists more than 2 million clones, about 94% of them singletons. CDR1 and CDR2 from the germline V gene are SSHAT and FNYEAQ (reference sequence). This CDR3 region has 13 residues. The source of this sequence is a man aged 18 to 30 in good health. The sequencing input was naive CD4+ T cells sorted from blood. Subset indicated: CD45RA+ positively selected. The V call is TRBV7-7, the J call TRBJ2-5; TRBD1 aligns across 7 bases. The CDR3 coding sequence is TGTGCTAGCAGCCGGGACAGCCAAGAGACCCAGTACTTC. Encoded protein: CASSRDSQETQYF.